Shown below are 2 T cell receptor beta chains from a single sample sequenced in a study of cytomegalovirus exposure and HLA in healthy donors. Both 60 Vbeta primers and 13 Jbeta primers went into the PCR. Only in-frame clones appear in the TCRdb table, and some are missing; sequencing was by immunoSEQ multiplex PCR. The sample lists some 200,000 clones, roughly 80% seen once, with about 1.6% in the top ten. The specimen sequenced was PBMCs. The origin of the receptors is a man over 45 in good health and CMV-seronegative.

J is TRBJ2-2 and V is TRBV7-2; D remains ambiguous. Germline-derived CDR1 and CDR2 are SGHTA and FQGNSA. The V end lost 4 bases, the J end lost 4 bases, and 10 bases lay between the germline ends. The CDR3 consists of 14 residues. CDR3 region: CASSSLRFTGELFF. CDR3 DNA sequence: TGTGCCAGCAGCTCCCTACGATTCACCGGGGAGCTGTTTTTT.

The CDR3 is CAISSGTYPSGANVLTF. DNA for the CDR3: TGTGCCATCAGTTCGGGGACTTACCCCTCTGGGGCCAACGTCCTGACTTTC. The rearrangement links TRBV10-3 to TRBJ2-6; tentative D call: TRBD2 (6 bases). Germline-derived CDR1 and CDR2 are ENHRY and SYGVKD. V lost 5 bases, J lost 0 bases, and 14 bases lay in between. This CDR3 is built from 17 residues.